The clone carrying this TCR beta chain counts as medium-sized. J gave up 5 bases and V 2 bases, and 2 bases lay outside the gene matches. Germline CDR1 is SGHRS and CDR2 is YFSETQ. CDR3 length: 13 residues. TCR beta chains were sequenced at survey level with immunoSEQ. Sequenced by immunoSEQ multiplex PCR; TCRdb stores in-frame clones only, minus some. Of some 48,000 clones listed, 85% to 95% are singletons. Sequenced: PBMCs. The TCR originated in a man in his forties with rheumatoid arthritis. The chain couples TRBV5-1 to TRBJ2-5, with TRBD2 matching over 8 bases. CDR3 coding DNA: TGCGCCAGCAGCTTAGCGGGAGCGGAGACCCAGTACTTC. Its protein product is CASSLAGAETQYF.